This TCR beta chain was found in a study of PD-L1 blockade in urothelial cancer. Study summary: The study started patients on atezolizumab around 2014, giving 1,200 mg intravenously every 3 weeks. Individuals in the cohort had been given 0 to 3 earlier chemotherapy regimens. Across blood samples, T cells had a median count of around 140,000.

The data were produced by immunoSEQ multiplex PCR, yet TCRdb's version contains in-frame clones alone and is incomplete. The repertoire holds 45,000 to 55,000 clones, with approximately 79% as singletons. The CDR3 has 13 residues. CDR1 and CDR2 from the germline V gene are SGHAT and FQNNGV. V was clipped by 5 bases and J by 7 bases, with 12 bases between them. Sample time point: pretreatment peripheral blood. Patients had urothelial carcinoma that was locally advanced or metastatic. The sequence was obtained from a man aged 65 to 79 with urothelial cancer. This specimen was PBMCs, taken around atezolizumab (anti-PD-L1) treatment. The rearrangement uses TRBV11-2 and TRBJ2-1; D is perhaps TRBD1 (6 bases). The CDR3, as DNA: TGTGCCAGCAGCCAAGACAGGAGAAATGAGCAGTTCTTC. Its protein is CASSQDRRNEQFF.